The 10 T cell receptor beta chains listed next were all sequenced from one sample in a study of multiple sclerosis patients with progressive multifocal leukoencephalopathy. The time point was: before natalizumab initiation. Some clones are missing from TCRdb's copy, which holds only in-frame ones; the method was immunoSEQ multiplex PCR. Of roughly 31,000 clones in the sample, about 89% were seen once. Sequencing used PBMCs. The receptors were sampled from a human donor with multiple sclerosis.

The DNA of the CDR3 is TGTGCCAGCAGTTTAGGGGGAACTAGCACAGATACGCAGTATTTT. Protein: CASSLGGTSTDTQYF. V and J are TRBV28 and TRBJ2-3; D assignment may be TRBD1 or TRBD2 (5 bases each). Per germline, CDR1 MDHEN and CDR2 SYDVKM. V lost 2 bases, J lost 0 bases, and 9 bases lay in between. The CDR3 has 15 amino acids.

On this clone: The junction and the germline gene differ at one end; a read error may be behind it. This chain joins TRBV5-4 and TRBJ2-1; tentative D call: TRBD2 (6 bases). This CDR3 has 13 amino acids. CDR1 is SGHNT and CDR2 is YYREEE in the germline V gene (reference sequence). DNA of the CDR3: TGTGCCAGCAGCTCACGGGAGAGCAATCAGCAGTTCTTC. This sequence encodes CASSSRESNQQFF.

The rearrangement uses TRBV7-2 and TRBJ2-1; the D gene could be TRBD1 or TRBD2 (5 bases each). Trimming removed 5 bases from V and 15 bases from J, with 20 bases in between. This CDR3 is 13 amino acids long. Germline V gene sequence: CDR1 SGHTA, CDR2 FQGNSA. Here the CDR3 DNA reads TGTGCCAGCAGCAAAAGTATCGGGGCCGGGCGGTTCTTC. This translates into CASSKSIGAGRFF.

The gene calls are TRBV5-1 and TRBJ1-2, with TRBD1 identical over 9 bases. CDR1 SGHRS and CDR2 YFSETQ come from the germline V gene. With V trimmed by 4 bases and J by 4 bases, 8 bases remained unmatched. The CDR3 contains 15 residues. This chain's CDR3 is CASSVQGATPYGYTF. The CDR3 coding sequence is TGCGCCAGCAGCGTACAGGGGGCTACCCCCTATGGCTACACCTTC.

The chain is built from TRBV2 and TRBJ2-7, with D perhaps matching TRBD1 (5 bases). This CDR3 comprises 16 residues. With 6 bases removed from V and 0 bases from J, the gap between germline ends came to 18 bases. The germline gives CDR1 SNHLY, CDR2 FYNNEI. CDR3: CASRSLQGGGSYEQYF. As DNA, the CDR3 is TGTGCCAGCAGATCACTCCAGGGTGGCGGCTCCTACGAGCAGTACTTC.

Only one count was recorded for this clone. In nucleotides, the CDR3 is TGCAGCGTTTTAAGGGACTACAATGAGCAGTTCTTC. Amino acids: CSVLRDYNEQFF. The rearrangement links TRBV29-1 to TRBJ2-1; D is unclear. CDR1 is SQVTM, CDR2 ANQGSEA, per germline. This CDR3 is 12 amino acids long. V shed 5 bases and J shed 3 bases, with 8 bases lying between them.

The chain couples TRBV6-1 to TRBJ2-7; 7 positions match TRBD2. The V gene end was trimmed by 7 bases and the J gene end by 5 bases; junction bases not matched to a gene: 8. The CDR3 extends over 13 amino acids. CDR1 and CDR2 (germline): MNHNS, SASEGT. The CDR3 loop is CASTPPGRDEQYF. Here the CDR3 DNA reads TGTGCCAGCACCCCTCCAGGGAGGGACGAGCAGTACTTC.

This chain links TRBV29-1 with TRBJ2-1, with 8 bases matching TRBD2. The length of the CDR3 is 13 residues. Trimming at V came to 6 bases and at J to 10 bases, leaving 11 bases not matched to a gene. Germline-derived CDR1 and CDR2 are SQVTM and ANQGSEA. The CDR3 here is CSVDFAAGVEQFF. CDR3 in DNA: TGCAGCGTCGATTTTGCAGCGGGAGTCGAGCAGTTCTTC.

The V gene is TRBV4-3, the J gene TRBJ1-3; TRBD1 matches 10 bases. Losses at the gene ends were 1 base for V and 1 base for J; bases not matched to a gene: 1. Germline V gene sequence: CDR1 LGHNA, CDR2 YSLEER. The CDR3 is 16 amino acids. The CDR3 DNA reads TGCGCCAGCAGCCAAGGGACAGGGGGTTCTGGAAACACCATATATTTT. This translates into CASSQGTGGSGNTIYF.

V is TRBV6-5 and J is TRBJ2-3; 7 nucleotides line up with TRBD1. J lost 4 bases, V lost 10 bases, and 11 bases had no gene match. The CDR3 consists of 14 residues. Germline V gene data show CDR1 as MNHEY and CDR2 as SVGAGI. The CDR3 reads CATLDRPYSDTQYF. Written as DNA, the CDR3 is TGTGCCACGCTGGACAGGCCCTATTCAGATACGCAGTATTTT.